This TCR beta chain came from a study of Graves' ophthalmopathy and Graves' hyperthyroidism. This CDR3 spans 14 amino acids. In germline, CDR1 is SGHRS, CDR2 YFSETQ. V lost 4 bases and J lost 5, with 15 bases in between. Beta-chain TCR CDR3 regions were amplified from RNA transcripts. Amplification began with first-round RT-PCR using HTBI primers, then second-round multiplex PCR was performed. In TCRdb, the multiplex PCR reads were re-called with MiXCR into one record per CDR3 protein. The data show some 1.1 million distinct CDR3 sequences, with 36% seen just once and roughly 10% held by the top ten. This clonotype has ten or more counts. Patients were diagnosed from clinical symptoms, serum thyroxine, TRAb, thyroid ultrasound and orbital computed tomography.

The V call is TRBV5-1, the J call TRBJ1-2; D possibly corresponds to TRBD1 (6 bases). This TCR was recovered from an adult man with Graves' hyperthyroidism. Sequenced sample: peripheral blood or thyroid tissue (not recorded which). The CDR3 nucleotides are TGCGCCAGCAGCCTTGAACAGGGTTTATATGGCTACACCTTC. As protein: CASSLEQGLYGYTF.